This T cell receptor (beta chain) appears in the sequencing data of a study of blood T cell repertoires in COVID-19. Study as a whole: The United States, Italy and Spain provided the acute and convalescent COVID-19 samples. PBMCs, B-cell-depleted T cells, or T cells were the source of the cDNA or gDNA that made up the material.

This CDR3 has 15 residues. Trimming shortened V by 4 bases and J by 5 bases, and 18 bases separated the two germline ends. CDR1 is SGHDT, CDR2 YYEEEE, per germline. TCRdb's copy holds only in-frame clones and misses some; the assay was immunoSEQ multiplex PCR. The sample consists of 200,000 to 250,000 clones, about 88% of them appearing once. This chain links TRBV5-6 with TRBJ1-2; TRBD1 might be the D (6 bases). This sequence was found in a woman aged 40 to 50 who had recovered from COVID-19. What was sequenced was peripheral blood. The CDR3 here is CASSPNRGRGYGYTF. The CDR3, as DNA: TGTGCCAGCAGCCCGAATCGGGGAAGGGGGTATGGCTACACCTTC.